The present T cell receptor (beta chain) was sequenced within a study of blood T cell repertoires in COVID-19. This clone turned up a few times. The junction differs from germline at one of its ends, possibly a read error. CDR3 length equals 15 residues. Germline V gene sequence: CDR1 MNHNS, CDR2 SASEGT. Here immunoSEQ multiplex PCR was the method, and the copy in TCRdb shows in-frame clones only, minus some. The sample lists approximately 180,000 clones; 88% were seen once. The TCR sequence derives from a man aged 35 to 55 with active or convalescent COVID-19. The rearrangement joins TRBV6-1 to TRBJ1-6; D unclear. Material: peripheral blood. The CDR3 here is CASSEGPAGNSPLHF. In DNA, the CDR3 is TGTGCCAGCAGCGAAGGCCCCGCGGGGAATTCACCCCTCCACTTT.